This paragraph covers one T cell receptor beta chain sequence. In the study's own analysis: Estimation of nucleated cell counts was performed using reference gene primer amplification. Sequencing used immunoSEQ multiplex PCR; TCRdb keeps in-frame clones, though not all of them. The DNA was the basis for D and trimming; V, J and clone size are from that table. This table has 100,000 to 150,000 clones, approximately 90% appearing once. The Seattle site enrolled patients during active infection and followed them longitudinally. This record comes from a study of blood T cell repertoires in COVID-19. Study-level information: Acute and convalescent COVID-19 specimens originated in the United States, Italy and Spain. PBMCs, B-cell-depleted T cells, or T cells were the source of the cDNA or gDNA that made up the material.

Deletions cut 0 bases from V and 3 bases from J, with 12 bases between. Germline loops: CDR1 SGHRS, CDR2 YFSETQ. This CDR3 contains 16 residues. V and J are TRBV5-1 and TRBJ2-2; D may be TRBD2 (7 bases). The specimen sequenced was peripheral blood. The origin of this receptor is a man aged 55 to 69 with COVID-19, enrolled during active disease. CDR3 in DNA: TGCGCCAGCAGCTTGGGACGGGGGGCATACACCGGGGAGCTGTTTTTT. Its protein product is CASSLGRGAYTGELFF.